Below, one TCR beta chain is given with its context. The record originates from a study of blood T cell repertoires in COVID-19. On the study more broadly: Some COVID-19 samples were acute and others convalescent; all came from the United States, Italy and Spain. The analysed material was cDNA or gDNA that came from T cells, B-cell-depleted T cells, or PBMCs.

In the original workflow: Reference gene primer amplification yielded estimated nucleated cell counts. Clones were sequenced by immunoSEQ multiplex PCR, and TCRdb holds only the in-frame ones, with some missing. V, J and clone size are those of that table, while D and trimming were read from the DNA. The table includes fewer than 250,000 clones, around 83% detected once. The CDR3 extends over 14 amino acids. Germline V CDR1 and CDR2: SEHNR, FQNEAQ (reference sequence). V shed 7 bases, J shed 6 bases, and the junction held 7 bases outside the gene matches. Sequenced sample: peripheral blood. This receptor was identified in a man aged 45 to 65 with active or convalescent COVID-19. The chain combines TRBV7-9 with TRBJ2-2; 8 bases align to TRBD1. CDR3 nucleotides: TGTGCCAGCACCGGACAGGGTTTTTCCGGGGAGCTGTTTTTT. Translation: CASTGQGFSGELFF.